A single count supports the clone carrying this TCR beta chain. The source of the sample is a study of blood T cell repertoires in COVID-19. Clones were sequenced by immunoSEQ multiplex PCR, and TCRdb holds only the in-frame ones, with some missing. Here the sample spans roughly 180,000 clones, 85% being singletons. The clonotype was recovered from a woman aged 45 to 65 with COVID-19, enrolled during active disease. The source material was peripheral blood.

CDR3 loop: CASSLALRDVAGELFF. CDR3 coding DNA: TGTGCCAGCAGCTTAGCTTTGAGGGATGTAGCCGGGGAGCTGTTTTTT. The chain recombines TRBV7-2 with TRBJ2-2, with a weak D call TRBD2 (5 bases). CDR1 and CDR2 (germline): SGHTA, FQGNSA. V gave up 0 bases and J gave up 6 bases, with 14 bases separating them. CDR3 length equals 16 residues. Looking up the rest from reference TRBV7-2 and TRBJ2-2 gives the full variable domain: GAGVSQSPSNKVTEKGKDVELRCDPISGHTALYWYRQSLGQGLEFLIYFQGNSAPDKSGLPSDRFSAERTGGSVSTLTIQRTQQEDSAVYLCASSLALRDVAGELFFGEGSRLTVL.